Listed here are 20 T cell receptor beta chains from one sample, sequenced in a study of neurological immune-mediated disorders. TCRdb passed the 5' RACE reads through MiXCR, listing each CDR3 protein once. The data hold approximately 31,000 distinct CDR3 sequences, with 4% to 5.5% observed a single time. The source material was PBMCs. Every receptor here comes from a man between 18 and 29 years old in good health.

This clonotype has ten or more counts. One junction end disagrees with the germline gene, perhaps due to a read error. J is TRBJ2-5 and V is TRBV7-7, with D possibly being TRBD1 or TRBD2 (5 bases each). Germline-derived CDR1 and CDR2 are SSHAT and FNYEAQ (reference sequence). The CDR3 consists of 14 residues. CDR3 sequence reads: CASSLAGAAGTQYF. DNA for the CDR3: TGTGCTAGCAGCTTAGCCGGGGCCGCGGGGACCCAGTACTTC.

The sample holds many counts of this clonotype. V usage is TRBV20-1 and J usage is TRBJ1-1; 8 positions match TRBD1. V was pared by 6 bases and J by 5 bases, with 8 bases of the junction left unmatched. The germline CDR1 and CDR2 sequences are DFQATT and SNEGSKA (reference sequence). The CDR3 extends over 13 amino acids. The CDR3 protein is CSALRGPGTEAFF. In DNA, the CDR3 is TGCAGTGCACTCAGGGGGCCTGGGACTGAAGCTTTCTTT.

This clonotype has ten or more counts. J is TRBJ1-1 and V is TRBV20-1, with 7 bases that match TRBD1. The ends lost 6 bases at V and 6 bases at J; junction bases unmatched: 7. Germline CDR1 DFQATT, CDR2 SNEGSKA (reference sequence). CDR3 length: 12 residues. In DNA, the CDR3 is TGCAGTGCGGTACAGGGGTTCGCTGAAGCTTTCTTT. Amino acids: CSAVQGFAEAFF.

This clonotype has a count of ten or more. This chain uses TRBV7-2 with TRBJ2-7; TRBD2 matches 7 bases. V lost 8 bases to trimming and J lost 4 bases; unmatched junction nucleotides: 8. The CDR3 length is 13 residues. Germline V gives CDR1 SGHTA, CDR2 FQGNSA. This CDR3 is CASGGVGRYEQYF. CDR3 nucleotides: TGTGCCAGCGGGGGGGTAGGTCGTTACGAGCAGTACTTC.

This clonotype was counted a few times. The gene calls are TRBV7-3 and TRBJ2-5; TRBD2 is a possible D gene (5 bases). Germline CDR1 SGHTA, CDR2 FQGTGA. The CDR3 spans 13 residues. V lost 2 bases and J 4 bases, leaving 8 bases between the germline ends. CDR3: CASSLVGRETQYF. The CDR3 DNA reads as TGTGCCAGCAGCTTAGTTGGGAGAGAGACCCAGTACTTC.

This clonotype was recorded many times. The gene calls are TRBV19 and TRBJ1-1, with 10 bases matching TRBD1. The trim removed 6 bases at V and 3 bases at J, leaving 7 bases unmatched. The CDR3 covers 15 residues. Germline V gene sequence: CDR1 LNHDA, CDR2 SQIVND (reference sequence). The CDR3: CASSRDRGEDTEAFF. The DNA of the CDR3 is TGTGCCAGTAGCAGGGACAGGGGCGAGGACACTGAAGCTTTCTTT.

This clonotype appeared many times. This sequence joins TRBV5-5 and TRBJ1-6, with 7 bases aligning to TRBD1. The CDR3 is made up of 18 amino acids. The germline gives CDR1 SGHKS, CDR2 YYEKEE (reference sequence). J was trimmed by 0 bases and V by 4 bases; bases with no gene match: 10. The CDR3 reads CASSRVTGSSSYNSPLHF. The CDR3 region has the DNA TGTGCCAGCAGCCGGGTGACAGGGTCGAGCTCCTATAATTCACCCCTCCACTTT.

This clonotype was counted ten times or more. The J gene is TRBJ2-3, the V gene TRBV7-2; perhaps TRBD1 as D (7 bases). CDR1 and CDR2 from the germline V gene are SGHTA and FQGNSA. The germline V and J ends were trimmed by 4 bases and 0 bases, with 11 bases remaining between them. CDR3 size: 15 residues. The chain's CDR3 is CASSYQGGSTDTQYF. The CDR3 nucleotides read TGTGCCAGCAGCTATCAGGGGGGTAGCACAGATACGCAGTATTTT. The variable domain in full, with the rest retrieved from reference TRBV7-2 and TRBJ2-3, is GAGVSQSPSNKVTEKGKDVELRCDPISGHTALYWYRQSLGQGLEFLIYFQGNSAPDKSGLPSDRFSAERTGGSVSTLTIQRTQQEDSAVYLCASSYQGGSTDTQYFGPGTRLTVL.

This clonotype was detected many times. This sequence joins TRBV2 and TRBJ2-5; D is unresolved. The CDR3 extends over 18 amino acids. Germline lookup yields CDR1 SNHLY and CDR2 FYNNEI. V lost 0 bases and J 0 bases, leaving 17 bases between the germline ends. The CDR3 region is CASSEAVSGRGYQETQYF. CDR3 DNA sequence: TGTGCCAGCAGTGAAGCTGTTTCAGGAAGAGGATACCAAGAGACCCAGTACTTC.

V gene TRBV20-1 combines with J gene TRBJ1-4; D uncertain. The germline V gene encodes CDR1 DFQATT and CDR2 SNEGSKA (reference sequence). Trimming took 1 base from V and 8 from J, leaving 11 bases between them. The CDR3 covers 13 residues. CDR3 loop: CSARGLGGEKLFF. For the CDR3, the DNA is TGCAGTGCTAGAGGGCTGGGTGGAGAAAAACTGTTTTTT.

This clonotype occurred many times. V is TRBV7-9 and J is TRBJ2-7, with 7 bases fitting TRBD1. From germline, CDR1 is SEHNR and CDR2 FQNEAQ (reference sequence). The ends lost 10 bases at V and 6 bases at J; junction bases unmatched: 9. This CDR3 has 12 amino acids. In DNA, the CDR3 is TGTGCCACGAACCGGGACAGCGTCGAGCAGTACTTC. Protein sequence: CATNRDSVEQYF.

This clonotype is classed as medium-sized (0.01 to 0.1%). The chain combines TRBV5-1 with TRBJ2-5; weak D call: TRBD1 (6 bases). The CDR3 has 14 residues. V was clipped by 4 bases and J by 7 bases, with 17 bases between them. Germline V lookup: CDR1 SGHRS, CDR2 YFSETQ. The CDR3 protein is CASSVDSMGGTQYF. The CDR3 region has the DNA TGCGCCAGCAGCGTGGACAGTATGGGCGGGACCCAGTACTTC.

This clonotype was detected ten times or more. The chain is built from TRBV6-2 or TRBV6-3 and TRBJ2-7; 9 bases match TRBD2. The V gene's germline CDR1 is MNHEY and CDR2 SVGEGT. The CDR3 spans 14 residues. J gave up 2 bases and V 6 bases, and 5 bases lay outside the gene matches. Here the CDR3 reads CASRDGGGAYEQYF. Written as DNA, the CDR3 is TGTGCCAGCAGAGACGGCGGGGGGGCCTACGAGCAGTACTTC.

This clonotype appeared many times. The V call is TRBV12-3 or TRBV12-4, the J call TRBJ2-2; 7 nucleotides line up with TRBD2. The CDR3 contains 16 residues. V gave up 6 bases and J gave up 8 bases; unmatched junction bases: 15. CDR3 coding DNA: TGTGCCAGCAGCCCGCAGTGGAGCGGGGCTCTTGGGGAGCTGTTTTTT. This encodes CASSPQWSGALGELFF.

This clonotype was counted at least ten times. This chain joins TRBV5-6 and TRBJ2-3; TRBD1 aligns across 10 bases. Germline assignment: CDR1 SGHDT and CDR2 YYEEEE. This CDR3 spans 16 amino acids. Trimming took 4 bases from V and 7 from J; bases not matched to a gene: 12. The DNA of the CDR3 is TGTGCCAGCAGCCTCGGGACAGGGGTTTCACTAAATACGCAGTATTTT. Amino acid sequence: CASSLGTGVSLNTQYF.

This clonotype was found many times. The V gene is TRBV6-5, the J gene TRBJ1-2, with D maybe TRBD1 (5 bases). Germline lookup yields CDR1 MNHEY and CDR2 SVGAGI. The V end lost 10 bases, the J end lost 5 bases, and 20 bases lay between the germline ends. The CDR3 contains 14 residues. The CDR3 nucleotides read TGTGCCACGCGACCGGGACCCCGGGCGTATGGCTACACCTTC. It codes for CATRPGPRAYGYTF.

This clonotype was recorded at least ten times. This rearrangement joins TRBV10-3 to TRBJ2-7; TRBD1 might be the D (6 bases). The CDR3 is 13 amino acids. Trimming removed 5 bases from V and 1 base from J, with 9 bases in between. The germline gives CDR1 ENHRY, CDR2 SYGVKD. The CDR3 loop is CAISLTGSYEQYF. The CDR3 DNA reads as TGTGCCATCAGTCTGACAGGATCCTACGAGCAGTACTTC.

This clonotype was seen at least ten times. The chain is built from TRBV7-2 and TRBJ2-1; 8 bases are shared with TRBD1. The ends lost 3 bases at V and 8 bases at J; junction bases unmatched: 6. CDR3 length: 14 amino acids. In germline, CDR1 is SGHTA, CDR2 FQGNSA. The CDR3 DNA is TGTGCCAGCAGCTTCTTACCAGGGGGCTATGAGCAGTTCTTC. Residues: CASSFLPGGYEQFF.

This clonotype appeared many times. The chain joins TRBV20-1 to TRBJ1-2; 8 bases are a match to TRBD1. J lost 2 bases, V lost 6 bases, and 5 bases had no gene match. The CDR3 covers 13 residues. Germline V CDR1 and CDR2: DFQATT, SNEGSKA (reference sequence). Here the CDR3 DNA reads TGCAGTGCCGCTAACAGGGGGAACTATGGCTACACCTTC. The encoded protein is CSAANRGNYGYTF.

The sample holds many counts of this clonotype. The J gene is TRBJ1-4, the V gene TRBV20-1; D call uncertain. Germline CDR1 reads DFQATT; CDR2 reads SNEGSKA (reference sequence). Trimming stripped 6 bases from V and 0 bases from J, with 8 bases between. The CDR3 loop spans 13 amino acids. The CDR3 region is CSAQQTTNEKLFF. The CDR3 region has the DNA TGCAGTGCGCAACAGACAACTAATGAAAAACTGTTTTTT.